A single sample is the source of the 2 T cell receptor beta chains below, sequenced in a study of cytomegalovirus exposure and HLA in healthy donors. Amplification used 60 Vbeta primers and 13 Jbeta primers. Clones were sequenced by immunoSEQ multiplex PCR, and TCRdb holds only the in-frame ones, with some missing. The sample carries 150,000 to 170,000 clones, roughly four fifths recorded once. The source material was PBMCs. These receptors originate from a man aged 18 to 30 in good health and CMV-seronegative.

This clone has ten or more counts. The rearrangement joins TRBV5-4 to TRBJ1-1, with 12 bases matching TRBD1. The V gene end was trimmed by 3 bases and the J gene end by 6 bases; junction bases not matched to a gene: 9. The CDR3 sequence is 16 residues long. The germline gives CDR1 SGHNT, CDR2 YYREEE (reference sequence). Here the CDR3 DNA reads TGTGCCAGCAGCTGGGGGACAGGGGGCGGGAGGGCTGAAGCTTTCTTT. This codes for CASSWGTGGGRAEAFF.

The chain links TRBV11-2 to TRBJ1-1; D gene unclear. CDR1 is SGHAT and CDR2 is FQNNGV in the germline V gene. Trimming stripped 1 base from V and 3 bases from J, with 12 bases between. The CDR3 consists of 15 residues. The CDR3 nucleotides are TGTGCCAGCAGCTTAGTAGGGCGGGTGGACACTGAAGCTTTCTTT. Protein product: CASSLVGRVDTEAFF. The whole variable domain, remainder taken from reference TRBV11-2 and TRBJ1-1, is EAGVAQSPRYKIIEKRQSVAFWCNPISGHATLYWYQQILGQGPKLLIQFQNNGVVDDSQLPKDRFSAERLKGVDSTLKIQPAKLEDSAVYLCASSLVGRVDTEAFFGQGTRLTVV.